The 28 T cell receptor beta chains reported below all come from one sample, sequenced in a study of T cells in narcolepsy. TCRdb's copy holds only in-frame clones and misses some; the assay was immunoSEQ multiplex PCR. The sample lists 25,000 to 35,000 clones, around 86% occurring once. Sequenced input: CD45RA- memory CD4+ T cells from PBMCs. The receptors originated from a human donor with narcolepsy.

This clone came up once. The CDR3 coding sequence is TGTGCCAGCAGCAAAACCACCCAGGGTAGTCAGCCCCAGCATTTT. Translated, it gives CASSKTTQGSQPQHF. J is TRBJ1-5 and V is TRBV7-9; possibly TRBD1 for D (5 bases). CDR3 length: 15 residues. With 5 bases removed from V and 6 bases from J, the gap between germline ends came to 17 bases. CDR1 is SEHNR, CDR2 FQNEAQ, per germline (reference sequence).

The gene calls are TRBV28 and TRBJ1-4; TRBD1 matches at 10 bases. Germline CDR1 is MDHEN and CDR2 is SYDVKM. CDR3 length: 16 amino acids. V shed 3 bases, J shed 4 bases, and the junction held 5 bases outside the gene matches. CDR3 in DNA: TGTGCCAGCAGTTTCCTGGGACAGGGGTTTAATGAAAAACTGTTTTTT. Protein sequence: CASSFLGQGFNEKLFF.

The V call is TRBV25-1, the J call TRBJ1-3; D is unresolved. Germline CDR1 reads MGHDK; CDR2 reads SYGVNS. Trimming stripped 3 bases from V and 0 bases from J, with 6 bases between. CDR3 length equals 14 residues. CDR3 loop: CASSDKVSGNTIYF. In DNA, the CDR3 is TGTGCCAGCAGTGACAAGGTCTCTGGAAACACCATATATTTT. Complete variable domain (other parts from reference TRBV25-1 and TRBJ1-3): EADIYQTPRYLVIGTGKKITLECSQTMGHDKMYWYQQDPGMELHLIHYSYGVNSTEKGDLSSESTVSRIRTEHFPLTLESARPSHTSQYLCASSDKVSGNTIYFGEGSWLTVV.

This clone was seen more than once but under ten times. The chain joins TRBV5-1 to TRBJ2-1; TRBD2 matches at 8 bases. The length of the CDR3 is 15 residues. The germline V gene encodes CDR1 SGHRS and CDR2 YFSETQ. V trimming: 4 bases; J trimming: 8 bases; junction bases outside the gene matches: 11. CDR3 loop: CASSREGRGIDEQFF. The CDR3 DNA reads as TGCGCCAGCAGCCGGGAGGGCAGGGGTATCGATGAGCAGTTCTTC.

CDR3 sequence (DNA): TGCAGCGTTGAAGATCTAGCGGGGGTAAATGAGCAGTTCTTC. This encodes CSVEDLAGVNEQFF. The chain is built from TRBV29-1 and TRBJ2-1; 10 bases agree with TRBD2. Germline CDR1 SQVTM, CDR2 ANQGSEA. The trim removed 0 bases at V and 7 bases at J, leaving 3 bases unmatched. This CDR3 is built from 14 residues.

This chain connects TRBV10-3 to TRBJ2-1, with 11 positions matching TRBD1. CDR3 size: 18 residues. Germline V gene sequence: CDR1 ENHRY, CDR2 SYGVKD. The V segment lost 6 bases and the J segment 6 bases; nucleotides outside the gene matches: 16. The CDR3 nucleotides read TGTGCCATCAGCCTCAGTCCCGGGACAGGGGGGGGTTCCAATGAGCAGTTCTTC. The encoded protein is CAISLSPGTGGGSNEQFF.

V gene TRBV7-9 combines with J gene TRBJ1-5; no clear D. The CDR3 covers 12 residues. V shed 5 bases and J shed 3 bases, with 5 bases lying between them. The germline CDR1 and CDR2 sequences are SEHNR and FQNEAQ (reference sequence). CDR3 in amino acids: CASSPTNQPQHF. CDR3 DNA: TGTGCCAGCAGCCCCACCAATCAGCCCCAGCATTTT. The full variable domain, completed using reference TRBV7-9 and TRBJ1-5, is DTGVSQNPRHKITKRGQNVTFRCDPISEHNRLYWYRQTLGQGPEFLTYFQNEAQLEKSRLLSDRFSAERPKGSFSTLEIQRTEQGDSAMYLCASSPTNQPQHFGDGTRLSIL.

The chain uses TRBV6-5 and TRBJ2-7; possible D gene TRBD2, 5 bases. V dropped 7 bases and J dropped 1 base, with 5 bases sitting between them. CDR3 size: 11 residues. Germline CDR1 and CDR2: MNHEY and SVGAGI. CDR3 sequence (DNA): TGTGCCAGCACGGGGTCCTACGAGCAGTACTTC. Its protein product is CASTGSYEQYF.

The gene calls are TRBV6-5 and TRBJ1-1; D gene unclear. The V and J ends lost 8 bases and 3 bases respectively, with 7 bases between them. CDR3 length equals 11 residues. The germline V gene encodes CDR1 MNHEY and CDR2 SVGAGI. CDR3 residues: CASERDTEAFF. As DNA, the CDR3 is TGTGCCAGCGAGAGAGACACTGAAGCTTTCTTT.

The genes are TRBV5-1 and TRBJ1-2; 7 nucleotides agree with TRBD1. This CDR3 spans 14 amino acids. Unmatched junction bases numbered 8, after V lost 4 bases and J lost 5 bases. CDR1 and CDR2 (germline): SGHRS, YFSETQ. The CDR3 DNA is TGCGCCAGCAGCGGGGGAGGGACAGCGTATGGCTACACCTTC. Protein: CASSGGGTAYGYTF.

The V and J genes are TRBV6-4 and TRBJ2-1, with 13 bases lining up with TRBD2. The CDR3 spans 16 residues. Trimming took 5 bases from V and 8 from J; bases not matched to a gene: 9. The V gene's germline CDR1 is MRHNA and CDR2 SNTAGT. The CDR3 loop is CASSYAGTSGAHEQFF. CDR3 nucleotide sequence: TGTGCCAGCAGTTACGCCGGGACTAGCGGGGCTCATGAGCAGTTCTTC.

This clone was observed a single time. Germline and junction disagree at one end, which may indicate a read error. The V gene is TRBV5-6, the J gene TRBJ1-4, with a possible D match to TRBD1 (5 bases). The germline CDR1 and CDR2 sequences are SGHDT and YYEEEE. The length of the CDR3 is 17 residues. The CDR3: CASSPAVGRGTSEKLFF. DNA of the CDR3: TGTGCCAGCAGCCCGGCCGTTGGAAGGGGAACTAGTGAAAAACTGTTTTTT. The full variable domain, in which reference TRBV5-6 and TRBJ1-4 provide the parts outside the CDR3, is DAGVTQSPTHLIKTRGQQVTLRCSPKSGHDTVSWYQQALGQGPQFIFQYYEEEERQRGNFPDRFSGHQFPNYSSELNVNALLLGDSALYLCASSPAVGRGTSEKLFFGSGTQLSVL.

The V gene is TRBV16, the J gene TRBJ1-3; D may be TRBD1 (6 bases). The germline V and J ends were trimmed by 4 bases and 1 base, with 11 bases remaining between them. The CDR3 has 15 residues. Per the germline V gene, CDR1 is KGHSY and CDR2 is FQNENV. The CDR3 sequence is CASSLDGQSGNTIYF. Written as DNA, the CDR3 is TGTGCCAGCAGCCTTGATGGACAGTCTGGAAACACCATATATTTT.

Here the CDR3 reads CASSKQGAAEKLFF. The CDR3 bases are TGTGCCAGCAGCAAACAGGGGGCGGCTGAAAAACTGTTTTTT. The gene calls are TRBV7-6 and TRBJ1-4; 9 nucleotides match TRBD1. V trimming: 5 bases; J trimming: 7 bases; junction bases outside the gene matches: 5. This CDR3 contains 14 residues. Germline-derived CDR1 and CDR2 are SGHVS and FNYEAQ.

This chain connects TRBV7-2 to TRBJ2-5; D gene unclear. Germline V gene data show CDR1 as SGHTA and CDR2 as FQGNSA. V dropped 5 bases and J dropped 5 bases, with 15 bases sitting between them. This CDR3 contains 14 residues. CDR3 residues: CASSPRGSRETQYF. The CDR3 nucleotides read TGTGCCAGCAGCCCCCGTGGGTCTCGGGAGACCCAGTACTTC.

The V call is TRBV4-1, the J call TRBJ2-7; 7 nucleotides agree with TRBD1. Germline CDR1 reads MGHRA; CDR2 reads YSYEKL. This CDR3 has 14 amino acids. J lost 5 bases, V lost 2 bases, and 6 bases had no gene match. The CDR3 coding sequence is TGCGCCAGCAGCCAACCGACAGGGATCCACGAGCAGTACTTC. It translates to CASSQPTGIHEQYF.

The chain has TRBV6-1 and TRBJ2-1; a weak D match, TRBD2 (5 bases). V was trimmed by 7 bases and J by 7 bases, leaving 11 bases between them. Germline-derived CDR1 and CDR2 are MNHNS and SASEGT. The CDR3 is made up of 12 amino acids. The CDR3 region is CASTWERNEQFF. As DNA, the CDR3 is TGTGCCAGCACTTGGGAGAGGAATGAGCAGTTCTTC.

The chain recombines TRBV7-3 with TRBJ2-1; 8 bases match TRBD1. The CDR3 length is 14 residues. The germline V gene encodes CDR1 SGHTA and CDR2 FQGTGA. After removal of 5 bases from V and 6 bases from J, the junction contained 6 bases not matched to a gene. This CDR3 is CASSQTGAANEQFF. In nucleotides, the CDR3 is TGTGCCAGCAGCCAGACAGGGGCGGCCAATGAGCAGTTCTTC.

The rearrangement uses TRBV5-1 and TRBJ2-5, with D possibly being TRBD1 or TRBD2 (5 bases each). The CDR3 is made up of 16 amino acids. Germline V gene data show CDR1 as SGHRS and CDR2 as YFSETQ. The ends were cut back, 0 bases at V and 0 bases at J, with 12 bases in the middle. The CDR3: CASSLVGGGYQETQYF. DNA of the CDR3: TGCGCCAGCAGCTTGGTAGGTGGGGGATACCAAGAGACCCAGTACTTC.

This chain joins TRBV5-1 and TRBJ2-1; a possible D gene is TRBD2 (7 bases). Trimming pared 3 bases from V and 8 bases from J, leaving 9 bases between. Germline V gene data show CDR1 as SGHRS and CDR2 as YFSETQ. There are 12 residues in the CDR3. The CDR3 DNA is TGCGCCAGCAGCTGGGGGGGCGATGAGCAGTTCTTC. As protein: CASSWGGDEQFF.

V gene TRBV10-3 combines with J gene TRBJ2-5; 7 bases align to TRBD2. The CDR3 has 15 amino acids. CDR1 is ENHRY and CDR2 is SYGVKD in the germline V gene. The V and J ends lost 3 bases and 5 bases, in that order; junction bases with no gene match: 9. The CDR3 nucleotides read TGTGCCATCAGTGACGGGACTTCCGGGAGGGAGACCCAGTACTTC. This gives the protein CAISDGTSGRETQYF.

This chain joins TRBV19 and TRBJ1-1; 9 nucleotides line up with TRBD1. This CDR3 is 15 amino acids long. Germline CDR1 LNHDA, CDR2 SQIVND (reference sequence). After removal of 4 bases from V and 5 bases from J, the junction contained 8 bases not matched to a gene. In DNA form, the CDR3 reads TGTGCCAGTAGTACGGGACAGGGAATAAAGACTGAAGCTTTCTTT. Residues: CASSTGQGIKTEAFF.

This clone was seen only a few times. The chain links TRBV13 to TRBJ1-2; the D is unclear. The ends were cut back, 0 bases at V and 2 bases at J, with 13 bases in the middle. The CDR3 has 16 amino acids. Germline-derived CDR1 and CDR2 are PRHDT and FYEKMQ (reference sequence). CDR3: CASSLGGAEGNYGYTF. CDR3 bases: TGTGCCAGCAGCTTAGGAGGAGCGGAAGGCAACTATGGCTACACCTTC.

The chain couples TRBV7-2 to TRBJ1-6; D unresolved. The germline V gene encodes CDR1 SGHTA and CDR2 FQGNSA. V dropped 2 bases and J dropped 5 bases, with 10 bases sitting between them. The CDR3 totals 15 residues. CDR3 residues: CASSLNGVDNSPLHF. The DNA of the CDR3 is TGTGCCAGCAGCTTAAATGGGGTAGATAATTCACCCCTCCACTTT.

The rearrangement links TRBV7-2 to TRBJ1-5, with 8 bases aligning to TRBD1. The V gene's germline CDR1 is SGHTA and CDR2 FQGNSA. The CDR3 is 16 amino acids. Unmatched junction bases numbered 5, after V lost 2 bases and J lost 2 bases. The CDR3 sequence is CASSLQGALGNQPQHF. In DNA, the CDR3 is TGTGCCAGCAGCTTACAGGGGGCTCTGGGCAATCAGCCCCAGCATTTT.

The CDR3 coding sequence is TGTGCCAGCAGTCCCCCCTCCGGGAACACCATATATTTT. Residues: CASSPPSGNTIYF. The rearrangement joins TRBV6-5 to TRBJ1-3; the D is unclear. CDR3 length: 13 residues. V lost 5 bases and J lost 7, with 12 bases in between. From germline, CDR1 is MNHEY and CDR2 SVGAGI.

This chain joins TRBV10-2 and TRBJ1-4, with D possibly being TRBD1 (6 bases). Per germline, CDR1 WSHSY and CDR2 SAAADI. This CDR3 spans 14 amino acids. Trimming took off 6 bases at V and 4 bases at J, with 12 bases between the two ends. CDR3: CASRSGQLNEKLFF. The CDR3 nucleotides are TGCGCCAGCAGGTCCGGACAGCTTAATGAAAAACTGTTTTTT.

J is TRBJ2-4 and V is TRBV7-2, with D possibly matching TRBD2 (6 bases). Trimming removed 5 bases at V and 0 bases at J, with 14 bases between. Germline V gene data show CDR1 as SGHTA and CDR2 as FQGNSA. The CDR3 sequence is 16 residues long. The CDR3, as DNA: TGTGCCAGCAGCCAGGACGCGGGACTAGCCAAAAACATTCAGTACTTC. Translation gives CASSQDAGLAKNIQYF.